This T cell receptor (beta chain) was captured in a study of blood T cell repertoires in COVID-19. Across the whole study: Donors in the United States, Italy and Spain gave samples during acute or convalescent COVID-19. From T cells, B-cell-depleted T cells, or PBMCs came the material, which was cDNA or gDNA.

Original processing notes: Nucleated cell number was recorded as an estimate derived from reference gene primer amplification. Clones were read by immunoSEQ multiplex PCR, and TCRdb kept only the in-frame ones, dropping some. V and J calls and clone size follow that table, whereas D and trimming were derived from the DNA. In the table there are roughly 170,000 clones, approximately 80% of which are singletons. The CDR3 is 12 amino acids. Germline V CDR1 and CDR2: LGHDT, YNNKEL (reference sequence). Trimming left V 2 bases short and J 6 bases short, with 7 bases between. Specimen: peripheral blood. The chain couples TRBV3-1 (or the pseudogene TRBV3-2) to TRBJ1-2; unclear D gene. The TCR originated in a human donor in a cohort sampled during active COVID-19. The CDR3 region is CASSQNSDGYTF. DNA for the CDR3: TGTGCCAGCAGCCAAAACAGTGATGGCTACACCTTC.